This TCR beta chain comes out of a study of blood T cell repertoires in COVID-19. The J segment lost 0 bases and the V segment lost 5 bases, leaving 16 bases of the junction unmatched. Germline CDR1 and CDR2: SGHVS and FQNEAQ. The CDR3 loop spans 20 amino acids. The assay was immunoSEQ multiplex PCR, and TCRdb's table has in-frame clones only and misses some. The sample contains 110,000 to 150,000 clones, about 80% of which appear only once. Sequenced material: peripheral blood. The origin of this receptor is a human donor in a cohort sampled during active COVID-19. This chain connects TRBV7-8 to TRBJ2-6; 7 bases agree with TRBD1. CDR3 residues: CASSKTLSRDRSSGANVLTF. The CDR3 nucleotides read TGTGCCAGCAGCAAAACACTTTCCCGGGACAGAAGCTCTGGGGCCAACGTCCTGACTTTC. Full variable domain (outside the CDR3, taken from reference TRBV7-8 and TRBJ2-6): GAGVSQSPRYKVAKRGQDVALRCDPISGHVSLFWYQQALGQGPEFLTYFQNEAQLDKSGLPSDRFFAERPEGSVSTLKIQRTQQEDSAVYLCASSKTLSRDRSSGANVLTFGAGSRLTVL.